One sample yielded the 13 T cell receptor beta chains listed below, sequenced in a study of cytomegalovirus exposure and HLA in healthy donors. Primers for the PCR totalled 60 Vbeta and 13 Jbeta. The method was immunoSEQ multiplex PCR; TCRdb's version includes in-frame clones alone and lacks a portion of them. The data show approximately 110,000 clones, with roughly 71% seen just once and approximately 3.9% held by the top ten. Input material: PBMCs. The receptors come from a woman in her forties or fifties in good health and CMV-seropositive.

A note on this clone: Mismatch with germline at one junction end may stem from a read error. The V gene is TRBV28, the J gene TRBJ1-5; D is unclear. Germline V CDR1 and CDR2: MDHEN, SYDVKM. CDR3 length equals 13 residues. The CDR3 DNA reads TGTGCCACCAGTGTTTATAGCAATCAGCCCCAGCATTTT. Residues: CATSVYSNQPQHF.

Only a few counts were recorded for this clone. The chain combines TRBV5-1 with TRBJ1-4; D unclear. The CDR3 contains 13 residues. V was clipped by 4 bases and J by 5 bases, with 9 bases between them. CDR1 SGHRS and CDR2 YFSETQ come from the germline V gene. CDR3 protein: CASSQSSNEKLFF. The CDR3 DNA reads TGCGCCAGCAGCCAGTCTTCGAATGAAAAACTGTTTTTT. Combining the CDR3 with reference TRBV5-1 and TRBJ1-4 gives the whole variable domain KAGVTQTPRYLIKTRGQQVTLSCSPISGHRSVSWYQQTPGQGLQFLFEYFSETQRNKGNFPGRFSGRQFSNSRSEMNVSTLELGDSALYLCASSQSSNEKLFFGSGTQLSVL.

This chain uses TRBV2 with TRBJ2-5; 8 bases line up with TRBD1. The end of the DNA is better explained by TRBJ2-7, so the J call may be wrong. The CDR3 runs to 11 residues. The germline V gene has CDR1 SNHLY and CDR2 FYNNEI. This CDR3 is CARKTGDEQYF. The CDR3 DNA is TGTGCCAGAAAGACAGGGGACGAGCAGTACTTC.

The rearrangement uses TRBV27 and TRBJ2-1; the D is unclear. V dropped 3 bases and J dropped 7 bases, with 10 bases sitting between them. The germline CDR1 and CDR2 sequences are MNHEY and SMNVEV (reference sequence). The CDR3 extends over 13 amino acids. The chain's CDR3 is CASSFERGNEQFF. DNA of the CDR3: TGTGCCAGCAGTTTCGAAAGAGGAAATGAGCAGTTCTTC.

The chain has TRBV5-4 and TRBJ2-1; D ambiguous. This CDR3 comprises 15 residues. V lost 5 bases, J lost 0 bases, and 12 bases lay in between. The germline gives CDR1 SGHNT, CDR2 YYREEE (reference sequence). The CDR3 bases are TGTGCCAGCAGTCACTCATCGAGCTCCTACAATGAGCAGTTCTTC. Amino acids: CASSHSSSSYNEQFF.

This clone was detected only a few times. The chain links TRBV5-6 to TRBJ2-5; 7 nucleotides agree with TRBD2. With V trimmed by 4 bases and J by 2 bases, 8 bases remained unmatched. Germline V gene lookup returns CDR1 SGHDT and CDR2 YYEEEE. The CDR3 consists of 15 residues. The CDR3 here is CASSLTSDKQETQYF. The CDR3 DNA reads TGTGCCAGCAGCCTCACTAGCGACAAGCAAGAGACCCAGTACTTC.

This clone was seen just once. CDR3 sequence reads: CASSIIGGMNTEAFF. The CDR3 DNA reads as TGTGCCAGTAGTATTATCGGGGGTATGAACACTGAAGCTTTCTTT. This chain links TRBV19 with TRBJ1-1; maybe TRBD1 (5 bases). The CDR3 loop spans 15 amino acids. The germline V gene encodes CDR1 LNHDA and CDR2 SQIVND (reference sequence). Deletions cut 3 bases from V and 0 bases from J, with 11 bases between.

The chain joins TRBV11-3 to TRBJ2-5, with D unclear. Per the germline V gene, CDR1 is SGHNT and CDR2 is YENEEA. The CDR3 is made up of 13 amino acids. V was clipped by 5 bases and J by 4 bases, with 11 bases between them. CDR3 nucleotide sequence: TGTGCCAGCAGCCCCTACACGGGAGAGACCCAGTACTTC. The encoded protein is CASSPYTGETQYF.

As DNA, the CDR3 is TGTGCCTGGAGCATCAGCGAGGTTAACTATGGCTACACCTTC. Translated, it gives CAWSISEVNYGYTF. This rearrangement joins TRBV30 to TRBJ1-2, with D unresolved. The CDR3 extends over 14 amino acids. Trimming left V 3 bases short and J 1 base short, with 12 bases between. Germline V lookup: CDR1 GTSNPN, CDR2 SVGIG (reference sequence).

A single count supports this clone. The chain employs TRBV6-5 and TRBJ1-3; D perhaps matches TRBD1 (5 bases). The V end lost 7 bases, the J end lost 2 bases, and 12 bases lay between the germline ends. The CDR3 runs 14 residues. Per the germline V gene, CDR1 is MNHEY and CDR2 is SVGAGI. The CDR3 bases are TGTGCCAGCAAGTGGGCCAGGGCTGGAAACACCATATATTTT. Translated: CASKWARAGNTIYF.

The J gene is TRBJ2-7, the V gene TRBV6-5; 8 positions agree with TRBD2. The germline CDR1 and CDR2 sequences are MNHEY and SVGAGI. V shed 0 bases and J 2 bases; nucleotides not matched to a gene: 6. CDR3 size: 16 residues. CDR3: CASSYSMGLGAYEQYF. As DNA, the CDR3 is TGTGCCAGCAGTTACTCTATGGGACTAGGGGCCTACGAGCAGTACTTC.

The CDR3 is CASSQEEGTGENTGELFF. CDR3 nucleotide sequence: TGTGCCAGCAGCCAAGAGGAAGGGACAGGGGAGAACACCGGGGAGCTGTTTTTT. The genes are TRBV4-2 and TRBJ2-2, with 10 bases aligning to TRBD1. The germline V gene encodes CDR1 LGHNA and CDR2 YNFKEQ. The CDR3 sequence is 18 residues long. Trimming at V came to 0 bases and at J to 1 base, leaving 5 bases not matched to a gene.

This clone was observed once. The rearrangement links TRBV20-1 to TRBJ2-7; the D gene is possibly TRBD2 (6 bases). The CDR3 sequence is 10 residues long. V gave up 6 bases and J gave up 7 bases, with 10 bases separating them. Germline V gene data show CDR1 as DFQATT and CDR2 as SNEGSKA (reference sequence). CDR3 nucleotide sequence: TGCAGTGCCGAGGACTATGAGCAGTACTTC. Translating gives CSAEDYEQYF.